This T cell receptor (beta chain) was sequenced in a study of blood T cell repertoires in COVID-19. Study overall: Samples representing acute and convalescent COVID-19 were sourced from the United States, Italy and Spain. T cells, B-cell-depleted T cells, or PBMCs provided the cDNA or gDNA that served as material.

Sequencing was performed with immunoSEQ multiplex PCR; in TCRdb, only in-frame clones are kept and a portion is missing. The profile shows more than 65,000 clones, over 80% of them singletons. This clonotype was sampled from a man aged 50 to 60 with acute or convalescent COVID-19. Input material: peripheral blood.

CDR3: CASSTTRGNTEAFF. The CDR3 DNA is TGTGCCAGCAGCACCACAAGGGGGAACACTGAAGCTTTCTTT. V gene TRBV2 combines with J gene TRBJ1-1; a weak D match, TRBD1 (5 bases). Trimming cost V 6 bases and J 1 base, with 12 bases left between them. Germline lookup yields CDR1 SNHLY and CDR2 FYNNEI. The CDR3 runs to 14 residues.